This T cell receptor (beta chain) was profiled in a study of T cells in Graves' hyperthyroidism and ophthalmopathy. Patients having uncontrolled infection, another autoimmune disease, pregnancy or lactation were not included. Germline assignment: CDR1 SGHTA and CDR2 FQGNSA. Trimming at V came to 5 bases and at J to 0 bases, leaving 7 bases not matched to a gene. CDR3 length: 15 residues. Template material for amplifying TCR beta CDR3 regions consisted of RNA transcripts. Using the HTBI primer set, a first-round RT-PCR was run on the TCR CDR3. In TCRdb, the multiplex PCR reads were re-called with MiXCR into one record per CDR3 protein. This repertoire shows roughly 500,000 distinct CDR3 sequences, 15% to 20% found once; its top ten account for about 31%. Study conclusions and caveats: Among thyroid clonotypes expanded above 0.001, most also appeared in blood.

This clonotype was picked up many times. Its antigen remains unidentified. The V gene is TRBV7-2, the J gene TRBJ2-7, with TRBD1 matching 7 bases. Sequenced material: blood. The clonotype comes from a woman in her 30s with Graves' ophthalmopathy. The CDR3 loop reads CASSTPDRSSYEQYF. In nucleotides, the CDR3 is TGTGCCAGCAGCACTCCGGACAGGAGCTCCTACGAGCAGTACTTC.